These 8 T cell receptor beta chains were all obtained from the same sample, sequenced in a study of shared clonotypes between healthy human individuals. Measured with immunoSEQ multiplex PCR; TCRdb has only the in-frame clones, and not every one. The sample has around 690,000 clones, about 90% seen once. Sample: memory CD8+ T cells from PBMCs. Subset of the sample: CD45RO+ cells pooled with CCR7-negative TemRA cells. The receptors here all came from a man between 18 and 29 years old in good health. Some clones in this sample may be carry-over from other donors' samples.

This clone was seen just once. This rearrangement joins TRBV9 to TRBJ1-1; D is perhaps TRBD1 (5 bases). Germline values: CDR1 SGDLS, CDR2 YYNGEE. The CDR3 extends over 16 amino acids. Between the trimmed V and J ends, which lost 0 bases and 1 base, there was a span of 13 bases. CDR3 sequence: CASSVGIQGQNTEAFF. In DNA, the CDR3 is TGTGCCAGCAGCGTAGGAATTCAGGGCCAGAACACTGAAGCTTTCTTT. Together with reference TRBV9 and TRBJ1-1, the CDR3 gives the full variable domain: DSGVTQTPKHLITATGQRVTLRCSPRSGDLSVYWYQQSLDQGLQFLIQYYNGEERAKGNILERFSAQQFPDLHSELNLSSLELGDSALYFCASSVGIQGQNTEAFFGQGTRLTVV.

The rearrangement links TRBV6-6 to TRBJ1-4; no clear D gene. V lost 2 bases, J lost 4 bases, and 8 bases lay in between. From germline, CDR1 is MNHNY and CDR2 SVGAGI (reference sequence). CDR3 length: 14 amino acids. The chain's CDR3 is CASSYRGDNEKLFF. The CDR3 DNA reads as TGTGCCAGCAGTTACCGCGGGGATAATGAAAAACTGTTTTTT.

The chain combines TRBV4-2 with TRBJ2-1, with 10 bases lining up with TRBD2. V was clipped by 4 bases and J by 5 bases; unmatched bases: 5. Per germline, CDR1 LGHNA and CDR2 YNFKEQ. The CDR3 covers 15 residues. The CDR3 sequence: CASSRSGRSDNEQFF. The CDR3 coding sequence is TGTGCCAGCAGCCGTAGCGGGAGGAGTGACAATGAGCAGTTCTTC.

This CDR3 is CASRGGYEQYF. The DNA for the CDR3 is TGTGCCAGCAGGGGCGGGTACGAGCAGTACTTC. The chain couples TRBV25-1 to TRBJ2-7, with D possibly being TRBD2 (5 bases). The CDR3 contains 11 residues. Looked up from germline, CDR1 is MGHDK and CDR2 is SYGVNS. V gave up 6 bases and J gave up 4 bases, with 7 bases separating them.

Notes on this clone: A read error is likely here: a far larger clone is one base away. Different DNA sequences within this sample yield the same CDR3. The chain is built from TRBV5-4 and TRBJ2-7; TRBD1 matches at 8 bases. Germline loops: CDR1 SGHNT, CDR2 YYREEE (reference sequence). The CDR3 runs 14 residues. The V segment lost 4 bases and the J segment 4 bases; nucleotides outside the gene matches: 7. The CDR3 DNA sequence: TGTGCCAGCAGCCGCAACAGGGGGGATTACGAGCAGTACTTC. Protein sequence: CASSRNRGDYEQYF.

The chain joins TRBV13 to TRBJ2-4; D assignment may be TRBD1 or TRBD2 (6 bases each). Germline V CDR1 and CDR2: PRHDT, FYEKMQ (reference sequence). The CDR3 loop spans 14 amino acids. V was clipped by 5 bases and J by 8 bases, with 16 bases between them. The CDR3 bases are TGTGCCAGCAGCGAACAGGGAGGATTGGACATTCAGTACTTC. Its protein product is CASSEQGGLDIQYF.

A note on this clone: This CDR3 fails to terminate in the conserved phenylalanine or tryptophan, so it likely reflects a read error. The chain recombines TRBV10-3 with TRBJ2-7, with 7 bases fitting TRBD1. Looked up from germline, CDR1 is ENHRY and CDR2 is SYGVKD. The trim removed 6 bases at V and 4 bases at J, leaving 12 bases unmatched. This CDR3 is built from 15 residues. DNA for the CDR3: TGTGCCATCAGCCTATACGGGCAGGGGGTTTACGAGCAGTACCTC. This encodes CAISLYGQGVYEQYL.

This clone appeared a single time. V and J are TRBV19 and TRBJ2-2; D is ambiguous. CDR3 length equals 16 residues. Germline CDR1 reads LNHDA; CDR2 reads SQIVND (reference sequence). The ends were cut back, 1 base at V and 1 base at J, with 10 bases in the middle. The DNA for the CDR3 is TGTGCCAGTAGTATAGCCCGGCGGTTGAACACCGGGGAGCTGTTTTTT. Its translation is CASSIARRLNTGELFF.